This is a list of T cell receptor beta chains from one sample in a study of cytomegalovirus exposure and HLA in healthy donors. Generated by immunoSEQ multiplex PCR, the TCRdb table keeps only in-frame clones and is missing some. The repertoire includes about 140,000 clones, 80% of them detected once, and 13% to 15% sits in the top ten. Sequencing was carried out using PBMCs. The receptors derive from a woman in her forties in good health and CMV-seronegative. CDR3s include the opening cysteine and the closing phenylalanine or tryptophan. D genes are given only for firm matches. Rows give clone size only sometimes, using once, few, many, or a class for an expanded clone.

TRBJ2-2 NA NA TRBV9 TGTGCCAGCAGCACCCACGCGGCCGGGGAGCTGTTTTTT CASSTHAAGELFF
TRBJ2-1 TRBD1 few TRBV5-1 TGCGCCAGCAGTTTCCGGGACAGGCCTACCTTTGGACAGGCCTACAATGAGCAGTTCTTC CASSFRDRPTFGQAYNEQFF
TRBJ2-7 TRBD2 NA TRBV4-3 TGCGCCAGCAGCCAAGATCGGAATAGCGGGAGGGCTGGCGAGCAGTACTTC CASSQDRNSGRAGEQYF
TRBJ2-7 NA NA TRBV5-1 TGCGCCAGCAGCCGACTCCCTGACTACGAGCAGTACTTC CASSRLPDYEQYF
TRBJ2-1 TRBD1 NA TRBV9 TGTGCCAGCAGCTCCAGACAGGGCTCCTACAATGAGCAGTTCTTC CASSSRQGSYNEQFF
TRBJ2-7 NA few TRBV5-6 TGTGCCAGCAGCTCTCGGGGCAGGGGAGAGTTCTCCGCGCAGTACTTC CASSSRGRGEFSAQYF
TRBJ2-7 NA NA TRBV10-3 TGTGCCATCAGTGAGTATACACTTTACTACGAGCAGTACTTC CAISEYTLYYEQYF
TRBJ2-1 NA NA TRBV10-3 TGTGCCATCAGCTTAAAAGCGTGGTACAATGAGCAGTTCTTC CAISLKAWYNEQFF
TRBJ1-2 NA NA TRBV6-5 TGTGCCACCACCAGTGGACACGCCTATGGCTACACCTTC CATTSGHAYGYTF
TRBJ2-5 TRBD2 NA TRBV19 TGTGCCAGTAGTATGAGAGACGGCGGGCTAGCGGGGAAAGAGACCCAGTACTTC CASSMRDGGLAGKETQYF
TRBJ2-7 NA NA TRBV4-2 TGTGCCAGCAGCCAAGATCAGGGGGTGGCGCGGGGGGCTTACGAGCAGTACTTC CASSQDQGVARGAYEQYF
TRBJ2-7 TRBD1 NA TRBV2 TGTGCCAGCAGTGTATCCGAGGACAGGGTGACCTACGAGCAGTACTTC CASSVSEDRVTYEQYF
TRBJ1-6 TRBD1 NA TRBV6-5 TGTGCCAGCAGTTACTCGCCTGGGACAGGGCCTTCACCCCTCCACTTT CASSYSPGTGPSPLHF
TRBJ1-2 NA once TRBV7-2 TGTGCCAGCAGCTTAGGGCAGGCTAACTATGGCTACACCTTC CASSLGQANYGYTF
TRBJ2-1 TRBD1 NA TRBV6-5 TGTGCCAGCAGTTACGGGGACAGCTCCTACAATGAGCAGTTCTTC CASSYGDSSYNEQFF
TRBJ2-7 NA NA TRBV7-2 TGTGCCAGCAGCTTAGCAGAGAGGGAACACGAGCAGTACTTC CASSLAEREHEQYF
TRBJ2-1 NA NA TRBV2 TGTGCCAGCTCGTTTAGCCTATCCTACAATGAGCAGTTCTTC CASSFSLSYNEQFF
TRBJ2-1 TRBD2 few TRBV5-1 TGCGCCAGCAGCTTGGAGGCGGGAGGGCCTGACAATGAGCAGTTCTTC CASSLEAGGPDNEQFF
TRBJ2-5 TRBD1 few TRBV11-2 TGTGCCAGCAGCTCCTGGACAGGGGGAGGAGAGACCCAGTACTTC CASSSWTGGGETQYF
TRBJ2-2 TRBD1 NA TRBV6-6 TGTGCCAGCAGGAGACAGGGGGCATACACCGGGGAGCTGTTTTTT CASRRQGAYTGELFF
TRBJ1-1 TRBD1 NA TRBV11-3 TGTGCCAGCAGGCCAAGGGGGCGCGGGAACACTGAAGCTTTCTTT CASRPRGRGNTEAFF
TRBJ2-7 NA NA TRBV4-1 TGCGCCAGCACCCCTCGGGCGGGTCAGTACGAGCAGTACTTC CASTPRAGQYEQYF
TRBJ2-7 NA NA TRBV28 TGTGCCAGCAGTTTACGCGGCGCCGGTTACGAGCAGTACTTC CASSLRGAGYEQYF
TRBJ2-1 TRBD2 few TRBV11-3 TGTGCCAGCAGCCTACTAGCGGGAAGTGAGCAGTTCTTC CASSLLAGSEQFF
TRBJ2-1 TRBD2 NA TRBV2 TGTGCCAGCAGTCCGACTAGCGGGAGAATGAGCTCCTACAATGAGCAGTTCTTC CASSPTSGRMSSYNEQFF
TRBJ2-7 TRBD2 NA TRBV28 TGTGCCAGCAGTTTTATAGCGGGGTCCGCCTACGAGCAGTACTTC CASSFIAGSAYEQYF
TRBJ2-6 NA few TRBV4-2 TGTGCCAGCAGCCAATTAGCCTTTAGCTCTGGGGCCAACGTCCTGACTTTC CASSQLAFSSGANVLTF
TRBJ1-6 NA NA TRBV11-2 TGTGCCAGCAGCTTAGCCGCCAGGGCATCCTATAATTCACCCCTCCACTTT CASSLAARASYNSPLHF
TRBJ2-3 TRBD2 NA TRBV2 TGTGCCAGCAGAAGGACTAGCGGGGGAAGCACAGATACGCAGTATTTT CASRRTSGGSTDTQYF